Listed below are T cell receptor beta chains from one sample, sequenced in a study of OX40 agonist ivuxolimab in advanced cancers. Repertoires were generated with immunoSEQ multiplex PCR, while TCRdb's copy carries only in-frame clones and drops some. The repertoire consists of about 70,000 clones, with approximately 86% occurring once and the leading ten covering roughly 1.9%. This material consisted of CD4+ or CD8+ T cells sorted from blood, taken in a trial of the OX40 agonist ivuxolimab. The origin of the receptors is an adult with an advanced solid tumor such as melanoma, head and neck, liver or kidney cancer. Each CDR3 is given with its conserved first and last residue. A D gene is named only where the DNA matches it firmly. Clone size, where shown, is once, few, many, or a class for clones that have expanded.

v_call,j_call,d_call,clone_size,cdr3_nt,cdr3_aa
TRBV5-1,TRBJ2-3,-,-,TGCGCCAGCAGCTTCGGTTCGTCTCGCACAGATACGCAGTATTTT,CASSFGSSRTDTQYF
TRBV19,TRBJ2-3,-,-,TGTGCCAGTAGTAGCCCGACAGGTTCGGCAGATACGCAGTATTTT,CASSSPTGSADTQYF
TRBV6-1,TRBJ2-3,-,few,TGTGCCAGCAATCCTAGGGATACGCAGTATTTT,CASNPRDTQYF
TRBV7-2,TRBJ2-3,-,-,TGTGCCATCGAAGAAGGGACTCCCGTTAGGCGGGGCCACCTGTCGCAGTATTTT,CAIEEGTPVRRGHLSQYF
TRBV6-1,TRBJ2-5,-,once,TGTGCCAGCGTGGCGGAGGAGACCCAGTACTTC,CASVAEETQYF
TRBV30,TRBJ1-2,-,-,TGTGCCTGGAGTGTACGGCGGGCCTATGGCTACACCTTC,CAWSVRRAYGYTF
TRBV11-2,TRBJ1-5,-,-,TGTGCCAGCAGCTTAACGGGAGATCAGCCCCAGCATTTT,CASSLTGDQPQHF
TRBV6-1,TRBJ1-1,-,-,TGTGCCAGCAGTGAAGACGTGTGGAACACTGAAGCTTTCTTT,CASSEDVWNTEAFF
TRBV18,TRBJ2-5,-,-,TGTGCCAGCTCACGTTTCGTCGGAGACGGGGGAGAGACCCAGTACTTC,CASSRFVGDGGETQYF
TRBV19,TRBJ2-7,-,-,TGTGCCAGTAGTATAGGCCTAGCGCGATCCTACGAGCAGTACTTC,CASSIGLARSYEQYF
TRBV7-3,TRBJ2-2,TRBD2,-,TGTGCCAGCAGCCAAGCGGGCCTAGCGGCCGGGGAGCTGTTTTTT,CASSQAGLAAGELFF
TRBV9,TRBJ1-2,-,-,TGTGCCAGCAGCGGCCATGTGGGAAGCGGGTATGGCTACACCTTC,CASSGHVGSGYGYTF
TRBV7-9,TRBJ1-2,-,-,TGTGCCAGCAGCTTAGGGTCAGGCTGGTTCTATGGCTACACCTTC,CASSLGSGWFYGYTF
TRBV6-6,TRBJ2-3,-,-,TGTGCCAGCAGTACCCTCGCCAGGCAGTATTTT,CASSTLARQYF
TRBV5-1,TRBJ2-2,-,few,TGCGCCAGCAGCTGGGTACAGGGATCGGACACCGGGGAGCTGTTTTTT,CASSWVQGSDTGELFF
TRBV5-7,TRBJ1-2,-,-,TGTGCCAGCAGACAGAACAGCGGGCAGAACTATGGCTACACCTTC,CASRQNSGQNYGYTF
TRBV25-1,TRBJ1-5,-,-,TGTGCCAGCAGTGGGGGAGGTCAGCCCCAGCATTTT,CASSGGGQPQHF
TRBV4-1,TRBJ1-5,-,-,TGCGCCAGCAGCCAAGTACAGGTTCCATATAGCAATCAGCCCCAGCATTTT,CASSQVQVPYSNQPQHF
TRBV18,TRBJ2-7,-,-,TGTGCCAGCTCACCCCAGGGGAACTACGAGCAGTACTTC,CASSPQGNYEQYF
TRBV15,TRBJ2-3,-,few,TGTGCCACCAGCAGAGATACGCAAGCGGCCACAGATACGCAGTATTTT,CATSRDTQAATDTQYF
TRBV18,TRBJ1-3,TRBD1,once,TGTGCCAGCTCGCTTGACAGGGATGGAAACACCATATATTTT,CASSLDRDGNTIYF
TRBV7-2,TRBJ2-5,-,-,TGTGCCAGCACAACCCGCTTCCAAGAGACCCAGTACTTC,CASTTRFQETQYF
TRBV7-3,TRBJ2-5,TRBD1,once,TGTGCCAGCAGCCAGACAGGGGACCATCCCCAGTACTTC,CASSQTGDHPQYF